This entry lists 30 T cell receptor beta chains sequenced from one sample in a study of CD8 T cells in Susac syndrome. Random hexamers were used to reverse transcribe the RNA input (0.5 to 1 ug). One entry per CDR3 protein results from TCRdb running MiXCR on the immunoSEQ multiplex PCR reads. Seen here are 100,000 to 150,000 distinct CDR3 sequences, 90% to 95% observed once, and the top ten hold roughly 0.32%. The sequencing sample was made of CD8+ T cells from PBMCs. These receptors originate from a human donor with multiple sclerosis.

V is TRBV7-3 and J is TRBJ1-2; no reliable D call. The V gene lost 4 bases and the J gene lost 6 bases, with 9 bases spanning the gap. The CDR3 length is 12 residues. The V gene's germline CDR1 is SGHTA and CDR2 FQGTGA. In DNA form, the CDR3 reads TGTGCCAGCAGCTACGTAGGGAATGGCTACACCTTC. This encodes CASSYVGNGYTF.

CDR3 sequence reads: CSATGTDNSPLHF. In DNA form, the CDR3 reads TGCAGTGCTACCGGGACAGATAATTCACCCCTCCACTTT. This chain links TRBV20-1 with TRBJ1-6; TRBD1 matches at 7 bases. The V gene end was trimmed by 4 bases and the J gene end by 5 bases; junction bases not matched to a gene: 2. Germline V gives CDR1 DFQATT, CDR2 SNEGSKA (reference sequence). This CDR3 region has 13 residues.

This chain connects TRBV10-3 to TRBJ1-2; 7 bases agree with TRBD1. With 7 bases clipped from V and 5 bases from J, the junction kept 10 bases outside the gene matches. The CDR3 is 14 residues long. Germline values: CDR1 ENHRY, CDR2 SYGVKD. The CDR3 loop reads CAITTGRVEYGYTF. CDR3 DNA sequence: TGTGCCATCACGACAGGGAGGGTGGAGTATGGCTACACCTTC.

The V call is TRBV5-1, the J call TRBJ2-3; D call uncertain. The CDR3 runs to 14 residues. V lost 0 bases to trimming and J lost 1 base, with 6 bases between them. The germline V gene has CDR1 SGHRS and CDR2 YFSETQ. The CDR3 DNA is TGCGCCAGCAGCTTGGGAACAGGCACAGATACGCAGTATTTT. Protein: CASSLGTGTDTQYF.

CDR3 protein: CASSPGRNNQPQHF. DNA for the CDR3: TGTGCCAGCAGCCCGGGCAGAAACAATCAGCCCCAGCATTTT. The chain combines TRBV4-2 with TRBJ1-5; D not resolved. CDR3 length: 14 amino acids. V dropped 4 bases and J dropped 3 bases, with 10 bases sitting between them. CDR1 and CDR2 from the germline V gene are LGHNA and YNFKEQ.

This chain uses TRBV9 with TRBJ1-1, with D tentatively TRBD1 (6 bases). The V end lost 1 base, the J end lost 1 base, and 11 bases lay between the germline ends. The CDR3 loop spans 15 amino acids. Germline CDR1 reads SGDLS; CDR2 reads YYNGEE. CDR3 residues: CASSVTYRANTEAFF. The CDR3 DNA follows: TGTGCCAGCAGCGTAACGTACAGGGCGAACACTGAAGCTTTCTTT.

The chain links TRBV27 to TRBJ1-5; D gene ambiguous. Per germline, CDR1 MNHEY and CDR2 SMNVEV (reference sequence). The CDR3 is 13 residues long. Trimming pared 4 bases from V and 0 bases from J, leaving 4 bases between. CDR3 in DNA: TGTGCCAGCAGTTGGGGTAGCAATCAGCCCCAGCATTTT. It codes for CASSWGSNQPQHF.

The CDR3, as DNA: TGTGCCAGCAGTTCTCACGCGACAGGGGGTGGAAACACCATATATTTT. Translating gives CASSSHATGGGNTIYF. J is TRBJ1-3 and V is TRBV27; the match to TRBD1 covers 9 bases. The CDR3 length is 16 residues. V lost 4 bases, J lost 3 bases, and 7 bases stayed unmatched. The germline V gene has CDR1 MNHEY and CDR2 SMNVEV (reference sequence).

The chain employs TRBV9 and TRBJ2-7; TRBD2 is a possible D gene (5 bases). The CDR3 covers 15 residues. Trimming left V 0 bases short and J 2 bases short, with 12 bases between. The germline V gene encodes CDR1 SGDLS and CDR2 YYNGEE. The CDR3 bases are TGTGCCAGCAGCGTAGGAGGGTGGCCTACCTACGAGCAGTACTTC. It specifies CASSVGGWPTYEQYF.

The chain employs TRBV10-3 and TRBJ2-7; D gene ambiguous. Trimming stripped 2 bases from V and 2 bases from J, with 10 bases between. Germline CDR1 is ENHRY and CDR2 is SYGVKD. This CDR3 spans 14 amino acids. The CDR3 protein is CAISEIGVAYEQYF. As DNA, the CDR3 is TGTGCCATCAGTGAGATTGGGGTAGCCTACGAGCAGTACTTC.

The V call is TRBV11-2, the J call TRBJ2-7, with 7 bases that match TRBD2. The CDR3 covers 15 residues. With V trimmed by 1 base and J by 4 bases, 7 bases remained unmatched. Germline V gene lookup returns CDR1 SGHAT and CDR2 FQNNGV. The CDR3: CASSLGVGLVYEQYV. CDR3 coding DNA: TGTGCCAGCAGCTTAGGGGTCGGACTAGTTTACGAGCAGTACGTC.

The chain couples TRBV4-1 to TRBJ2-1; the match to TRBD2 covers 9 bases. Losses at the gene ends were 0 bases for V and 8 bases for J; bases not matched to a gene: 5. Germline CDR1 and CDR2: MGHRA and YSYEKL. The CDR3 runs 15 residues. The CDR3 protein is CASSQEGGGGDEQFF. CDR3 in DNA: TGCGCCAGCAGCCAAGAGGGCGGGGGGGGCGATGAGCAGTTCTTC.

The V gene is TRBV5-6, the J gene TRBJ2-1, with D possibly matching TRBD1 (5 bases). There are 16 residues in the CDR3. The germline CDR1 and CDR2 sequences are SGHDT and YYEEEE. Trimming stripped 1 base from V and 8 bases from J, with 19 bases between. The CDR3: CASSLWGRSELDEQFF. The CDR3 DNA sequence: TGTGCCAGCAGCTTGTGGGGCAGGAGTGAGTTGGATGAGCAGTTCTTC.

The chain carries TRBV2 and TRBJ2-2, with TRBD1 as a possible D gene (6 bases). CDR1 and CDR2 (germline): SNHLY, FYNNEI. The CDR3 covers 12 residues. Trimming took off 7 bases at V and 8 bases at J, with 11 bases between the two ends. The chain's CDR3 is CASKQGTGELFF. The CDR3 DNA sequence: TGTGCCAGCAAACAGGGTACGGGGGAGCTGTTTTTT.

The rearrangement uses TRBV28 and TRBJ1-1; 7 nucleotides agree with TRBD1. The ends lost 4 bases at V and 0 bases at J; junction bases unmatched: 8. This CDR3 region has 16 residues. Germline V gene lookup returns CDR1 MDHEN and CDR2 SYDVKM. The chain's CDR3 is CASSSGTAPVNTEAFF. The CDR3 DNA sequence: TGTGCCAGCAGTTCCGGGACAGCTCCCGTGAACACTGAAGCTTTCTTT.

The chain joins TRBV12-3 or TRBV12-4 to TRBJ2-1; D is ambiguous. This CDR3 is 13 amino acids long. Trimming removed 3 bases from V and 9 bases from J, with 12 bases in between. The CDR3 nucleotides read TGTGCCAGCAGTTTCAGTCGTATCGGTGAGCAGTTCTTC. It encodes CASSFSRIGEQFF.

This chain connects TRBV6-2 or TRBV6-3 to TRBJ1-1, with D maybe TRBD1 (6 bases). The V end was cut by 5 bases, the J end by 5 bases, with 18 bases between. Germline CDR1 MNHEY, CDR2 SVGEGT. This CDR3 has 15 residues. The DNA of the CDR3 is TGTGCCAGCAGTCCCGTCAGGGGCGTACAGACTGAAGCTTTCTTT. As protein: CASSPVRGVQTEAFF.

The CDR3 DNA reads as TGTGCCAGCAGCTTAGGGAGATTCAGGGAGCGGAGCACTGAAGCTTTCTTT. Protein sequence: CASSLGRFRERSTEAFF. The V gene is TRBV11-2, the J gene TRBJ1-1, with D tentatively TRBD1 (5 bases). Germline V CDR1 and CDR2: SGHAT, FQNNGV. The germline V and J ends were trimmed by 1 base and 4 bases, with 19 bases remaining between them. CDR3 size: 17 residues.

V and J are TRBV6-2 or TRBV6-3 and TRBJ1-2; the match to TRBD1 covers 8 bases. CDR3 length equals 18 residues. Trimming took 2 bases from V and 0 from J; bases not matched to a gene: 11. The germline CDR1 and CDR2 sequences are MNHEY and SVGEGT. CDR3 coding DNA: TGTGCCAGCAGTTACCTCGGGCTAGGACAGGGACCTAACTATGGCTACACCTTC. Its translation: CASSYLGLGQGPNYGYTF.

V is TRBV28 and J is TRBJ1-5; 9 bases are shared with TRBD1. This CDR3 is built from 15 residues. Germline CDR1 MDHEN, CDR2 SYDVKM. The V segment lost 6 bases and the J segment 6 bases; nucleotides outside the gene matches: 9. The CDR3: CASSDTGGAAQPQHF. In DNA form, the CDR3 reads TGTGCCAGCAGCGATACAGGGGGCGCCGCTCAGCCCCAGCATTTT.

The rearrangement links TRBV7-7 to TRBJ2-2; D might be TRBD2 (5 bases). This CDR3 comprises 13 residues. Looked up from germline, CDR1 is SSHAT and CDR2 is FNYEAQ (reference sequence). The V and J ends lost 3 bases and 5 bases respectively, with 7 bases between them. The CDR3 DNA reads TGTGCCAGCAGCTTTACGGGGACCGGGGAGCTGTTTTTT. This encodes CASSFTGTGELFF.

The chain recombines TRBV19 with TRBJ2-1; possibly TRBD2 for D (6 bases). V was trimmed by 0 bases and J by 5 bases, leaving 8 bases between them. The CDR3 runs to 14 residues. Looked up from germline, CDR1 is LNHDA and CDR2 is SQIVND (reference sequence). The CDR3 DNA follows: TGTGCCAGTAGTATAGAAAGGGAGGACAATGAGCAGTTCTTC. Protein: CASSIEREDNEQFF. Using reference TRBV19 and TRBJ2-1 for the parts outside the CDR3, the full variable domain is DGGITQSPKYLFRKEGQNVTLSCEQNLNHDAMYWYRQDPGQGLRLIYYSQIVNDFQKGDIAEGYSVSREKKESFPLTVTSAQKNPTAFYLCASSIEREDNEQFFGPGTRLTVL.

The genes are TRBV24-1 and TRBJ1-5, with a weak D call TRBD1 (6 bases). This CDR3 spans 18 amino acids. Germline V CDR1 and CDR2: KGHDR, SFDVKD. V was trimmed by 2 bases and J by 0 bases, leaving 16 bases between them. CDR3 sequence: CATSDSRDIQYSNQPQHF. For the CDR3, the DNA is TGTGCCACCAGTGATTCCCGGGACATACAATATAGCAATCAGCCCCAGCATTTT.

The chain joins TRBV14 to TRBJ2-1, with a possible D match to TRBD2 (6 bases). V lost 1 base, J lost 5 bases, and 12 bases lay in between. This CDR3 is built from 15 residues. Germline CDR1 reads SGHDN; CDR2 reads FVKESK. The chain's CDR3 is CASSQVGSGDNEQFF. CDR3 coding DNA: TGTGCCAGCAGCCAAGTGGGTAGCGGAGACAATGAGCAGTTCTTC.

The rearrangement uses TRBV5-1 and TRBJ2-7; the match to TRBD2 covers 11 bases. The CDR3 loop spans 16 amino acids. V lost 2 bases, J lost 4 bases, and 8 bases stayed unmatched. Germline V lookup: CDR1 SGHRS, CDR2 YFSETQ. In DNA, the CDR3 is TGCGCCAGCAGCTTTGTACTAGCGGGGGCGAATTACGAGCAGTACTTC. It specifies CASSFVLAGANYEQYF.

J is TRBJ2-5 and V is TRBV2; D is ambiguous. V was cut by 10 bases and J by 1 base, with 16 bases left in between. Germline assignment: CDR1 SNHLY and CDR2 FYNNEI. The CDR3 has 14 amino acids. The CDR3 nucleotides read TGTGCCAACGACCCGGCAGGAATCCAAGAGACCCAGTACTTC. This codes for CANDPAGIQETQYF.

J is TRBJ1-1 and V is TRBV7-8, with 9 bases that match TRBD1. The CDR3 has 14 residues. V trimming: 5 bases; J trimming: 6 bases; junction bases outside the gene matches: 7. Germline V gene lookup returns CDR1 SGHVS and CDR2 FQNEAQ. CDR3 loop: CASSPGTGLAEAFF. Written as DNA, the CDR3 is TGTGCCAGCAGCCCAGGGACAGGGTTGGCTGAAGCTTTCTTT. Combining the CDR3 with reference TRBV7-8 and TRBJ1-1 gives the whole variable domain GAGVSQSPRYKVAKRGQDVALRCDPISGHVSLFWYQQALGQGPEFLTYFQNEAQLDKSGLPSDRFFAERPEGSVSTLKIQRTQQEDSAVYLCASSPGTGLAEAFFGQGTRLTVV.

The chain links TRBV6-5 to TRBJ1-2; the D gene is possibly TRBD1 (6 bases). Germline V gene data show CDR1 as MNHEY and CDR2 as SVGAGI. Trimming took 2 bases from V and 4 from J, leaving 8 bases between them. The length of the CDR3 is 13 residues. The CDR3, as DNA: TGTGCCAGCAGTTACCAGACAGGCTATGGCTACACCTTC. Translated: CASSYQTGYGYTF.

The chain is built from TRBV5-1 and TRBJ1-2, with a tentative D call TRBD1 (5 bases). Per the germline V gene, CDR1 is SGHRS and CDR2 is YFSETQ. V lost 0 bases and J lost 4, with 7 bases in between. The CDR3 has 13 amino acids. CDR3: CASSLGDLYGYTF. CDR3 bases: TGCGCCAGCAGCTTGGGGGACCTCTATGGCTACACCTTC.

The rearrangement links TRBV19 to TRBJ2-2; TRBD1 matches 7 bases. Trimming removed 9 bases from V and 0 bases from J; junction bases left unmatched: 7. The CDR3 sequence is 15 residues long. Germline loops: CDR1 LNHDA, CDR2 SQIVND (reference sequence). CDR3: CASSQDRPNTGELFF. Written as DNA, the CDR3 is TGTGCCAGCTCCCAGGACAGGCCGAACACCGGGGAGCTGTTTTTT.